This T cell receptor beta chain was documented in a study of cytomegalovirus exposure and HLA in healthy donors. Whole-study findings and limits: The authors listed over 150 TCR beta chains as cytomegalovirus-associated.

Clones were read by immunoSEQ multiplex PCR, and TCRdb kept only the in-frame ones, dropping some. The sample records 250,000 to 400,000 clones, around 90% being singletons. As for this clone: Antigen: not known.

The CDR3 spans 11 residues. V was trimmed by 5 bases and J by 2 bases, leaving 3 bases between them. CDR1 and CDR2 from the germline V gene are LGHNT and FRNRAP. Sequencing input: PBMCs. The J gene is TRBJ1-1, the V gene TRBV12-5; D is ambiguous. The origin of this receptor is a man aged 30 to 39 in good health and CMV-seronegative. Written as DNA, the CDR3 is TGTGCTAGTGGTCTAAACACTGAAGCTTTCTTT. Translation gives CASGLNTEAFF.